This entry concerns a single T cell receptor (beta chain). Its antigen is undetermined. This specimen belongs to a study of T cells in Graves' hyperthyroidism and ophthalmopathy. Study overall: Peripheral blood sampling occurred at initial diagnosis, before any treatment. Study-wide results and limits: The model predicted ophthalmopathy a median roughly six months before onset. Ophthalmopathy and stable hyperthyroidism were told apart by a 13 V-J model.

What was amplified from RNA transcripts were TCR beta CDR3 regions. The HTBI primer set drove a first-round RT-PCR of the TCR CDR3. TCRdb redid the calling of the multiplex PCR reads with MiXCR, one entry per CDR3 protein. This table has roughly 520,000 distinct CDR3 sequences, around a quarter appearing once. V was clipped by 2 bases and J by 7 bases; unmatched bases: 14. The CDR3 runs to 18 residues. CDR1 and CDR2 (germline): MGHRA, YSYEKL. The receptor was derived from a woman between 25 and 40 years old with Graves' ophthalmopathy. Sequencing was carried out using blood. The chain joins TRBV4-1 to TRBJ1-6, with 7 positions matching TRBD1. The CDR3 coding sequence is TGCGCCAGCAGCCAACGTCTTCCGGGGACAGCGGAAAATTCACCCCTCCACTTT. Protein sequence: CASSQRLPGTAENSPLHF.